This T cell receptor beta chain was identified in a study of blood T cell repertoires in COVID-19 (dated by TCRdb to 2018 to 2020). With respect to the entire study: The collaborator samples originated in the United States, Italy and Spain and spanned the acute and convalescent phases of COVID-19. Samples came from the ongoing ImmuneRACE study (first 160 participants) plus 1,254 subjects from 6 global collaborators. A freely available public database, intended as a resource for researchers studying the immune response to SARS-CoV-2, is where the repertoires were released. Where HLA class I and class II types were available, the types were taken from metadata supplied by the sample provider, not from assay-based typing. The prospective study material was composed of cDNA or gDNA derived from T cells, B-cell-depleted T cells, or PBMCs. Deeply sampled blood TCRbeta repertoires from subjects exposed to, actively infected with, or recovered from COVID-19 were included in the dataset. A de-identified subject ID, COVID-19 status, age in years and sex were almost always included in the sample metadata.

Enrolling through a virtual design, the prospective study's participants ranged in age from roughly 18 to 95 years and lived across about two dozen United States geographic areas. In the prospective study, participants were assigned to cohorts based on the clinical history participants reported in a screening survey and a study questionnaire. Recovered participants in ImmuneRACE Cohort 3 were defined as having two consecutive negative NP/OP PCR tests, clearance from a healthcare professional, or resolution of symptoms. In the prospective study, mobile phlebotomists collected whole blood, serum and a nasopharyngeal or oropharyngeal swab from each participant. Participants in the prospective study had the option to provide additional blood draws and questionnaires over a roughly 2-month period. Prospective study blood samples were shipped either frozen or at room temperature before DNA extraction.

With regard to this clone: Its binding antigen is unknown. Per-base quality was not reported, and no clone a single base away is much larger than it.

The full study reports these points: The amount of clinical and demographic metadata varied by source and participant and was provided uncurated.

Germline trimming amounts to 2 bases on V and 6 bases on J, with 7 as the count of junction bases outside the gene matches. The CDR3 spans 15 residues, from the cysteine through the phenylalanine. Only the CDR3 portion is preserved as DNA: 45 bases, with reading frame beginning at the first base. CDR1 and CDR2 are read off the germline V gene (reference sequence) as LNHNV and YYDKDF. TCRbeta CDR3 regions were amplified from genomic DNA by means of the immunoSEQ Assay, a bias-controlled multiplex PCR. In the original analysis: The number of nucleated cells in each sample was estimated by amplification of reference gene primers within the assay. To quantify the absolute abundance of each unique TCRbeta CDR3 rearrangement, sequence reads were collapsed and filtered. For each sample, productive Simpson clonality was calculated as the square root of Simpson's diversity index over productive rearrangements. Drawn from immuneACCESS, this table holds only the in-frame rearrangements with V and J called that TCRdb kept. Clones are partly lost; checked studies trace under half to an unresolved V gene and leave the rest unexplained. V, J and clone size derive from that table, while D and trimming were established from the DNA sequence. This sample lists more than 150,000 clones; approximately 84% were detected once. 6% to 7.5% of the sample is taken by the ten largest.

The sequence was collected from a woman aged 45-65 years who had recovered from COVID-19. The chain couples TRBV15 to TRBJ2-7; 10 nucleotides in the junction match TRBD1. Material for sequencing was PBMCs or T cells enriched from blood (not recorded which). The DNA sequence is as follows: TGTGCCACCAGCAGAACGGGACAGGGGTCGAGCGAGCAGTACTTC. Its translation reads: CATSRTGQGSSEQYF. Beyond the CDR3, the reference TRBV15 and TRBJ2-7 genes provide the residues; the full variable domain reads: DAMVIQNPRYQVTQFGKPVTLSCSQTLNHNVMYWYQQKSSQAPKLLFHYYDKDFNNEADTPDNFQSRRPNTSFCFLDIRSPGLGDTAMYLCATSRTGQGSSEQYFGPGTRLTVT.